This T cell receptor beta chain was documented in a study of blood T cell repertoires in COVID-19. In the authors' workflow: For nucleated cells, counts were estimated from reference gene primer amplification. Repertoires were generated with immunoSEQ multiplex PCR, while TCRdb's copy carries only in-frame clones and drops some. The D gene and trimming were derived from the DNA, and the V and J assignments and clone size from that table. The sample has 210,000 or so clones; about four fifths are singletons. This CDR3 has 16 amino acids. V shed 5 bases and J 3 bases; nucleotides not matched to a gene: 11. The germline CDR1 and CDR2 sequences are SEHNR and FQNEAQ (reference sequence).

Sequencing used peripheral blood. The TCR originated in a woman in her 70s with active or convalescent COVID-19. The chain uses TRBV7-9 and TRBJ2-3; 7 nucleotides agree with TRBD2. Here the CDR3 DNA reads TGTGCCAGCAGCCCTTTCGGGGAGGGTGGAACAGATACGCAGTATTTT. This translates into CASSPFGEGGTDTQYF.